This T cell receptor beta chain was recovered during a study of immune evolution from preneoplasia to lung adenocarcinoma. About the study: HLA loss of heterozygosity: 6% to 7.5% AIS, under 19% MIA, about 32% ADC, none AAH. Study-level points and caveats: KRAS-mutant nodules had the highest T cell clonality. Later-stage lesions seemingly showed higher T cell density and diversity than normal lung.

CDR3 length equals 19 residues. Germline V gene lookup returns CDR1 MNHEY and CDR2 SMNVEV (reference sequence). V dropped 4 bases and J dropped 1; count of bases not matched to a gene: 13. Sequenced by immunoSEQ multiplex PCR; TCRdb stores in-frame clones only, minus some. The repertoire includes around 4,000 clones, 80% of them detected once, and 4.5% to 6.5% sits in the top ten. Concerning this clone: Its matching antigen is unknown.

This TCR came from a person aged 65-85 years with lung adenocarcinoma. What was sequenced was FFPE lung adenocarcinoma in situ tissue. The genes are TRBV27 and TRBJ2-2; TRBD1 matches 9 bases. The chain's CDR3 is CASSSNLQGAWGNTGELFF. CDR3 nucleotide sequence: TGTGCCAGCAGTTCGAACCTACAGGGGGCCTGGGGGAACACCGGGGAGCTGTTTTTT.